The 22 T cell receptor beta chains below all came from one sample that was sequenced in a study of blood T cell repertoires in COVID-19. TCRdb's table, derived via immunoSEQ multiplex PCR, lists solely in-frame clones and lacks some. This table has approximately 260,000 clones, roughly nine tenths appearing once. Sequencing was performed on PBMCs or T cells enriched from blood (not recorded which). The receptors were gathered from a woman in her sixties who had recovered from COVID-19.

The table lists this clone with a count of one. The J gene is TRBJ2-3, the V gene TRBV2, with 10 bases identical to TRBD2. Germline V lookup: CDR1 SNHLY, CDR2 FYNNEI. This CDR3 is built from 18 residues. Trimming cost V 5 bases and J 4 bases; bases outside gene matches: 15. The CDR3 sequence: CASSPFGGTSALADTQYF. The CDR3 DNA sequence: TGTGCCAGCAGTCCATTCGGAGGGACTAGCGCTCTCGCAGATACGCAGTATTTT.

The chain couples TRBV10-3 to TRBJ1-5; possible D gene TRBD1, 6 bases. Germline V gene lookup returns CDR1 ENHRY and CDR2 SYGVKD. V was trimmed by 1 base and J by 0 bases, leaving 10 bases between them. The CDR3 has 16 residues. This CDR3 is CAISEYREYSNQPQHF. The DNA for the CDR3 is TGTGCCATCAGTGAGTACAGGGAATATAGCAATCAGCCCCAGCATTTT.

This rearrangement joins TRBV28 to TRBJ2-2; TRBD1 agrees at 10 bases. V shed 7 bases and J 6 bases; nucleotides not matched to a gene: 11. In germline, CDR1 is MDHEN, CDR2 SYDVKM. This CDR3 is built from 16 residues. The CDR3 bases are TGTGCCAGCACCCTAACCCCCGGGACAGGGGCCGGGGAGCTGTTTTTT. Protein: CASTLTPGTGAGELFF.

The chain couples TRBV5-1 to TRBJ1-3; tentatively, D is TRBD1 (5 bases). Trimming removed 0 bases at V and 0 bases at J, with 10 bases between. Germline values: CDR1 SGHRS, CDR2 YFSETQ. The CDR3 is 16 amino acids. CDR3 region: CASSLVGQLSGNTIYF. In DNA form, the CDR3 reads TGCGCCAGCAGCTTGGTAGGACAACTCTCTGGAAACACCATATATTTT.

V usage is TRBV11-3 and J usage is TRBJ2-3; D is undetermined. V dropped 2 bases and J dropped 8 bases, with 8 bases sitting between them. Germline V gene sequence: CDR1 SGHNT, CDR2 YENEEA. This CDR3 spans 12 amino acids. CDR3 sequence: CASSLLIGTQYF. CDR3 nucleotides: TGTGCCAGCAGCTTATTAATCGGTACGCAGTATTTT. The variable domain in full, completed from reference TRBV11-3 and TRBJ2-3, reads EAGVVQSPRYKIIEKKQPVAFWCNPISGHNTLYWYLQNLGQGPELLIRYENEEAVDDSQLPKDRFSAERLKGVDSTLKIQPAELGDSAVYLCASSLLIGTQYFGPGTRLTVL.

CDR3 sequence reads: CASKLEAAGYNSPLHF. The DNA for the CDR3 is TGTGCCAGCAAGTTAGAAGCCGCTGGCTATAATTCACCCCTCCACTTT. V gene TRBV2 combines with J gene TRBJ1-6; D not certain. This CDR3 contains 16 residues. CDR1 is SNHLY and CDR2 is FYNNEI in the germline V gene. V lost 7 bases and J lost 3, with 16 bases in between.

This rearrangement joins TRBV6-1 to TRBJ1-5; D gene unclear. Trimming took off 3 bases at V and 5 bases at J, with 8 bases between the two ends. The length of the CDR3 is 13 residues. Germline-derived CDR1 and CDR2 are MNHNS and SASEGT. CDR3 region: CASSDGGDQPQHF. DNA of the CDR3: TGTGCCAGCAGTGATGGAGGAGATCAGCCCCAGCATTTT.

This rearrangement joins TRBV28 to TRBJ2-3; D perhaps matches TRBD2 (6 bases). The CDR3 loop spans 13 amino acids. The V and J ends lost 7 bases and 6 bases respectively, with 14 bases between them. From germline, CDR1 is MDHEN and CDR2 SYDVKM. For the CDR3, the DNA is TGTGCCAGCAATTGGAGGGCCACCGATACGCAGTATTTT. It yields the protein CASNWRATDTQYF.

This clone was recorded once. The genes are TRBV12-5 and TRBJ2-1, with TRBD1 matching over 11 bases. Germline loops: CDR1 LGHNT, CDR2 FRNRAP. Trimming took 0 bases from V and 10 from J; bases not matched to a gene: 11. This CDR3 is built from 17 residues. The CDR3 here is CASGLVLGRDRGEEQFF. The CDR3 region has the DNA TGTGCTAGTGGTTTGGTCTTAGGGAGGGACAGGGGGGAAGAGCAGTTCTTC.

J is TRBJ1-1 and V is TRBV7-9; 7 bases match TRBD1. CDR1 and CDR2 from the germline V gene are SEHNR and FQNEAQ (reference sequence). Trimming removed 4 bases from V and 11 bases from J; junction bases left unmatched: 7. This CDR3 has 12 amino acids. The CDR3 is CASSSATGIAFF. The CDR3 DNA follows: TGTGCCAGCAGCTCCGCGACAGGGATCGCTTTCTTT.

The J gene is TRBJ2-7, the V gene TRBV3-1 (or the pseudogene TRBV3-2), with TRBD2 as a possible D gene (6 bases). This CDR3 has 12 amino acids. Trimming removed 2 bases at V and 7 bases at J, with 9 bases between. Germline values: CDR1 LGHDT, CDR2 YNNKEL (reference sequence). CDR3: CASSQSGGEQYF. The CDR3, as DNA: TGTGCCAGCAGCCAATCTGGGGGGGAGCAGTACTTC.

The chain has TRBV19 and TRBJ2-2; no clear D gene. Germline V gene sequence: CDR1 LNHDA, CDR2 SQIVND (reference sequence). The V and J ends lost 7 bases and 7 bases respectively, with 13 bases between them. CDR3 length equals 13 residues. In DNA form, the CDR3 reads TGTGCCAGTAACCCGAGGTACGGCGGGGAGCTGTTTTTT. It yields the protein CASNPRYGGELFF. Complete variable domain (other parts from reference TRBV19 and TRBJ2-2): DGGITQSPKYLFRKEGQNVTLSCEQNLNHDAMYWYRQDPGQGLRLIYYSQIVNDFQKGDIAEGYSVSREKKESFPLTVTSAQKNPTAFYLCASNPRYGGELFFGEGSRLTVL.

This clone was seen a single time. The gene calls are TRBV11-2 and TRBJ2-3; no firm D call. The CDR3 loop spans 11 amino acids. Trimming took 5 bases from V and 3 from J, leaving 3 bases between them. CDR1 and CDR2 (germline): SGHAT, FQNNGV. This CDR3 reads CASSPTDTQYF. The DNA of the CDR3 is TGTGCCAGCAGCCCTACAGATACGCAGTATTTT.

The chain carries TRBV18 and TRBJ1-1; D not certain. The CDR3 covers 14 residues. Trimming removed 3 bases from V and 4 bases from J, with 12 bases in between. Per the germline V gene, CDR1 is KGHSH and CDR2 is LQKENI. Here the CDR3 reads CASSPLREATEAFF. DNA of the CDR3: TGTGCCAGCTCACCGTTGAGGGAGGCCACTGAAGCTTTCTTT.

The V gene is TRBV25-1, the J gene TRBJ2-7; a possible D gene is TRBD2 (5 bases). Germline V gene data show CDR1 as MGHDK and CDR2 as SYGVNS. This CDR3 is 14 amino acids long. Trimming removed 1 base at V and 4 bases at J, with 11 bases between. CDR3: CASSELWESYEQYF. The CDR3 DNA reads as TGTGCCAGCAGTGAATTGTGGGAGAGTTACGAGCAGTACTTC.

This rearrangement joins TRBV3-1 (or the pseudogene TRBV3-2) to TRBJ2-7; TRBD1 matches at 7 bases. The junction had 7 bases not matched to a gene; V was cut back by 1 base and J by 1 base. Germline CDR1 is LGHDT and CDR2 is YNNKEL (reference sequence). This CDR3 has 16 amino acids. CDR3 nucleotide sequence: TGTGCCAGCAGCCAAGTCCGGACAGGCTATTCCTACGAGCAGTACTTC. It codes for CASSQVRTGYSYEQYF.

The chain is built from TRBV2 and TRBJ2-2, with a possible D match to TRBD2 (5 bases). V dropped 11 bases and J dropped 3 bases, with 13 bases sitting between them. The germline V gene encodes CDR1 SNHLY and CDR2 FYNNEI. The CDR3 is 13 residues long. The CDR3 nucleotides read TGTGCCGGAGGACTCCAATACACCGGGGAGCTGTTTTTT. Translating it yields CAGGLQYTGELFF.

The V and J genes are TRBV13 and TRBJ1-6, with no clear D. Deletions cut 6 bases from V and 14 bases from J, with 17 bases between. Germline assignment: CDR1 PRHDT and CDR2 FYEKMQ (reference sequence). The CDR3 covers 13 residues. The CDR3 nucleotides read TGTGCCAGCAGTCAGATGGACTCGAGGACCCTCCACTTT. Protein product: CASSQMDSRTLHF. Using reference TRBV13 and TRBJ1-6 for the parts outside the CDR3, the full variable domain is AAGVIQSPRHLIKEKRETATLKCYPIPRHDTVYWYQQGPGQDPQFLISFYEKMQSDKGSIPDRFSAQQFSDYHSELNMSSLELGDSALYFCASSQMDSRTLHFGNGTRLTVT.

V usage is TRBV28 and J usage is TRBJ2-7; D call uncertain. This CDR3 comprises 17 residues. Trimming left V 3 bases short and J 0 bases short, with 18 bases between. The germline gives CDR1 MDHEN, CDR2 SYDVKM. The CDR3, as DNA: TGTGCCAGCAGTTTGTCCCAGTGGGCTCAAAGCTCCTACGAGCAGTACTTC. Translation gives CASSLSQWAQSSYEQYF.

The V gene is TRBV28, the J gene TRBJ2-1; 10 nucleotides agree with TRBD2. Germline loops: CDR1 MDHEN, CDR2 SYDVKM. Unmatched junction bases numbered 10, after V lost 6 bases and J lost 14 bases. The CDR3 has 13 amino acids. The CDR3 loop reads CASRLSSGRSEFF. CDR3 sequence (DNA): TGTGCCAGCAGACTCTCTAGCGGGAGATCGGAGTTCTTC.

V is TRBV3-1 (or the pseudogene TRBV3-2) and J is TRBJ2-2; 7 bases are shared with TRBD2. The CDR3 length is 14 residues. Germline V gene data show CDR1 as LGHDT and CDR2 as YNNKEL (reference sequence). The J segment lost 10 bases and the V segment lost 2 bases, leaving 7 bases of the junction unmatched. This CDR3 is CASSQPGGVEELFF. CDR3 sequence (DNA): TGTGCCAGCAGCCAACCTGGGGGGGTGGAGGAGCTGTTTTTT.

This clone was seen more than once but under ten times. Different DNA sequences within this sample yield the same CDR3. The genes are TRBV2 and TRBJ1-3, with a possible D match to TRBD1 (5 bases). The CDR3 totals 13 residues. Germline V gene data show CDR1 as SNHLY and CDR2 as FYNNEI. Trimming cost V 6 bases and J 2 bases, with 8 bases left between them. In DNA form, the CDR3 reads TGTGCCAGCAGCCAGGGTCCTGGAAACACCATATATTTT. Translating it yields CASSQGPGNTIYF. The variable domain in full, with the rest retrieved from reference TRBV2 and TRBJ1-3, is EPEVTQTPSHQVTQMGQEVILRCVPISNHLYFYWYRQILGQKVEFLVSFYNNEISEKSEIFDDQFSVERPDGSNFTLKIRSTKLEDSAMYFCASSQGPGNTIYFGEGSWLTVV.